The 20 T cell receptor beta chains given below trace back to one sample, sequenced in a study of CD8+CD57+ T cells in acquired aplastic anemia. According to the study, genomic DNA was the template for TCR beta VDJ and CDR3 profiling. TCRdb itself ran the reads through MiXCR, one entry per CDR3 protein. In the table there are approximately 180,000 distinct CDR3 sequences, roughly 43% of which are singletons. Whoever was chosen for sequencing had shown CD8+CD57+ cell expansion by flow cytometry. Sequencing was performed on sorted CD4+, CD8+, or CD8+CD57+ T cells (not recorded which) from PBMCs. All receptors come from a human donor with aplastic anemia.

This clonotype was observed at least ten times. This chain connects TRBV6-1 to TRBJ2-7; D call uncertain. CDR1 MNHNS and CDR2 SASEGT come from the germline V gene. The V end lost 9 bases, the J end lost 1 base, and 7 bases lay between the germline ends. The CDR3 has 11 amino acids. The CDR3 nucleotides read TGTGCCAGAAATTTATCCTACGAGCAGTACTTC. Protein: CARNLSYEQYF.

In this sample, this clonotype turned up a few times. The genes are TRBV4-3 and TRBJ2-3; TRBD2 matches 9 bases. This CDR3 has 17 residues. Trimming took 0 bases from V and 3 from J; bases not matched to a gene: 7. The germline gives CDR1 LGHNA, CDR2 YSLEER. The CDR3 DNA sequence: TGCGCCAGCAGCCAAGACCTTGGCGGGGGGGCGACAGATACGCAGTATTTT. It is translated as CASSQDLGGGATDTQYF.

The rearrangement joins TRBV20-1 to TRBJ1-1; 11 bases fit TRBD1. The V gene's germline CDR1 is DFQATT and CDR2 SNEGSKA (reference sequence). The CDR3 runs to 15 residues. Losses at the gene ends were 3 bases for V and 2 bases for J; bases not matched to a gene: 5. The CDR3 region is CSASGGQGVNTEAFF. The CDR3 DNA sequence: TGCAGTGCTAGTGGGGGACAGGGGGTTAACACTGAAGCTTTCTTT.

This clonotype was observed many times. This sequence joins TRBV2 and TRBJ2-7, with D perhaps assigned TRBD1 or TRBD2 (5 bases each). V lost 7 bases and J lost 5, with 24 bases in between. This CDR3 is 16 amino acids long. CDR1 SNHLY and CDR2 FYNNEI come from the germline V gene. The CDR3 region is CASTEGLGPGPNEQYF. DNA for the CDR3: TGTGCCAGCACAGAGGGTTTGGGGCCGGGCCCCAACGAGCAGTACTTC. Full variable domain (remainder filled in from reference TRBV2 and TRBJ2-7): EPEVTQTPSHQVTQMGQEVILRCVPISNHLYFYWYRQILGQKVEFLVSFYNNEISEKSEIFDDQFSVERPDGSNFTLKIRSTKLEDSAMYFCASTEGLGPGPNEQYFGPGTRLTVT.

The rearrangement joins TRBV19 to TRBJ2-1; a weak D match, TRBD2 (5 bases). The last part of the DNA fits TRBJ2-7 better; the J call may be wrong. The CDR3 has 14 residues. CDR1 LNHDA and CDR2 SQIVND come from the germline V gene (reference sequence). DNA for the CDR3: TGTGCCAGTAGTCAGGTAGCGCACTACAATGAGCAGTACTTC. Amino acids: CASSQVAHYNEQYF.

This clonotype was counted only a few times. This rearrangement joins TRBV19 to TRBJ2-7; 8 bases fit TRBD1. Trimming cost V 10 bases and J 5 bases; bases outside gene matches: 13. The CDR3 has 14 amino acids. The germline gives CDR1 LNHDA, CDR2 SQIVND (reference sequence). The CDR3 DNA reads TGTGCCACTCGCAGACAGGGGAGCGTCGACGAGCAGTACTTC. It is translated as CATRRQGSVDEQYF.

The CDR3 spells CASSLDEGRVETQYF. The CDR3, as DNA: TGTGCCAGCAGCTTAGATGAGGGCAGGGTTGAGACCCAGTACTTC. The chain recombines TRBV7-6 with TRBJ2-5; D is tentatively TRBD1 or TRBD2 (5 bases each). CDR1 is SGHVS and CDR2 is FNYEAQ in the germline V gene. Trimming took 1 base from V and 5 from J, leaving 14 bases between them. The CDR3 runs 15 residues.

This chain uses TRBV7-8 with TRBJ1-5; no clear D. Trimming cost V 2 bases and J 6 bases, with 8 bases left between them. The CDR3 is 13 residues long. The germline V gene encodes CDR1 SGHVS and CDR2 FQNEAQ. Here the CDR3 DNA reads TGTGCCAGCAGCTTATCGTTCCCTCAGCCCCAGCATTTT. Its protein is CASSLSFPQPQHF.

With respect to this clonotype: A single base separates this from a much larger clone, so it may be a read error. A read error is likely, as this CDR3 ends without the conserved phenylalanine or tryptophan. The chain is built from TRBV7-2 and TRBJ1-6; D is uncertain. Germline V gene sequence: CDR1 SGHTA, CDR2 FQGNSA. Trimming took 6 bases from V and 0 from J, leaving 6 bases between them. CDR3 size: 14 residues. The CDR3, as DNA: TGTGCCAGCAGGCCGAGCTCCTATAATTCACCCCTCCACCTT. Its translation: CASRPSSYNSPLHL.

This clonotype has a count of ten or more. The CDR3 DNA reads as TGTGCCAGCCGACAGATCAACACCGGGGAGCTGTTTTTT. This encodes CASRQINTGELFF. The chain recombines TRBV19 with TRBJ2-2; possibly TRBD1 for D (5 bases). Germline loops: CDR1 LNHDA, CDR2 SQIVND (reference sequence). The CDR3 consists of 13 residues. V gave up 9 bases and J gave up 2 bases, with 10 bases separating them.

On this clonotype: This may arise from a read error, as a much more abundant clone is one base away. The V call is TRBV7-2, the J call TRBJ2-5, with a possible D match to TRBD2 (5 bases). The CDR3 consists of 11 residues. CDR1 is SGHTA, CDR2 FQGNSA, per germline. Trimming took 5 bases from V and 11 from J, leaving 12 bases between them. Written as DNA, the CDR3 is TGTGCCAGCAGCCGGACCGGGGTGCAGTACTTC. Protein product: CASSRTGVQYF.

On this clonotype: Mismatch with germline at one junction end may stem from a read error. The chain uses TRBV2 and TRBJ1-4, with D tentatively TRBD1 (5 bases). CDR1 and CDR2 from the germline V gene are SNHLY and FYNNEI. This CDR3 is 16 amino acids long. DNA of the CDR3: TGTGCCAGCCTGGAGGGGAACAGGACTGGGAGTGAAAAGCTGTTTTTT. This gives the protein CASLEGNRTGSEKLFF.

Concerning this clonotype itself: This may be a read error, as it is one base from a much larger clone. J is TRBJ2-1 and V is TRBV5-1; D is unresolved. In germline, CDR1 is SGHRS, CDR2 YFSETQ. The V end lost 4 bases, the J end lost 5 bases, and 16 bases lay between the germline ends. The CDR3 runs to 15 residues. In nucleotides, the CDR3 is TGCGCCAGCAGCAAATCCAGGCCGGACCACAATGAGCAGTTCTTC. Translated, it gives CASSKSRPDHNEQFF.

Remarks on this clonotype: This clone may be a read error of a much larger clone one base away. The chain uses TRBV6-1 and TRBJ2-3; 8 nucleotides match TRBD2. This CDR3 has 12 amino acids. Germline values: CDR1 MNHNS, CDR2 SASEGT. The CDR3 loop reads CASKAGADTHYF. The CDR3 DNA follows: TGTGCCAGCAAAGCGGGGGCAGATACGCACTATTTT.

This clonotype occurred a few times. The gene calls are TRBV2 and TRBJ1-6; D perhaps matches TRBD1 (6 bases). The CDR3 contains 15 residues. The germline gives CDR1 SNHLY, CDR2 FYNNEI. The ends were cut back, 1 base at V and 10 bases at J, with 14 bases in the middle. For the CDR3, the DNA is TGTGCCAGCAGTGAAGAAGGGACAATGGGGTCACCCCTCCACTTT. Protein: CASSEEGTMGSPLHF.

In its sample, this clonotype was seen many times. The V and J genes are TRBV5-5 and TRBJ1-2, with no clear D. Germline V CDR1 and CDR2: SGHKS, YYEKEE (reference sequence). This CDR3 region has 14 residues. The ends were cut back, 1 base at V and 2 bases at J, with 9 bases in the middle. The CDR3 bases are TGTGCCAGCAGCTTGTCGGCAGACAACTATGGCTACACCTTC. This codes for CASSLSADNYGYTF.

This clonotype was detected a few times. The gene calls are TRBV15 and TRBJ2-7; D unresolved. Deletions cut 1 base from V and 2 bases from J, with 15 bases between. In germline, CDR1 is LNHNV, CDR2 YYDKDF (reference sequence). The CDR3 contains 16 residues. The CDR3 region has the DNA TGTGCCACCAGCAGAGTGCGTCCGGATATTACCTACGAGCAGTACTTC. It specifies CATSRVRPDITYEQYF.

This clonotype was recorded at least ten times. The chain combines TRBV7-6 with TRBJ1-2; 12 bases are a match to TRBD1. The ends lost 5 bases at V and 6 bases at J; junction bases unmatched: 7. CDR3 size: 15 residues. CDR1 SGHVS and CDR2 FNYEAQ come from the germline V gene. This CDR3 reads CASSRSGTGGDGYTF. The CDR3 bases are TGTGCCAGCAGCAGATCCGGGACAGGGGGCGATGGCTACACCTTC.

The chain combines TRBV28 with TRBJ1-2; possibly TRBD1 for D (6 bases). Germline V lookup: CDR1 MDHEN, CDR2 SYDVKM. V lost 7 bases and J 7 bases, leaving 16 bases between the germline ends. This CDR3 region has 13 residues. This CDR3 is CASTSQGARGYTF. CDR3 DNA sequence: TGTGCCAGCACCTCACAGGGAGCTCGTGGCTACACCTTC.

The genes are TRBV10-3 and TRBJ2-5, with D unresolved. With 3 bases removed from V and 0 bases from J, the gap between germline ends came to 5 bases. This CDR3 has 13 amino acids. Germline V gives CDR1 ENHRY, CDR2 SYGVKD. CDR3 sequence (DNA): TGTGCCATCAGTGACTCGTACCAAGAGACCCAGTACTTC. Amino acid sequence: CAISDSYQETQYF.